This is a list of T cell receptor beta chains from one sample in a study of T cells after yellow fever vaccination. One entry per CDR3 protein, called by TCRdb with MiXCR from the 5' RACE reads. The sample carries a few hundred thousand distinct CDR3 sequences, less than 20% recorded once. The source material was PBMCs, sampled 5 days after the first yellow fever vaccination. Receptor source: a man in his late teens or twenties who received the YFV17D yellow fever vaccine. The CDR3 runs from the conserved cysteine through the conserved F or W. Each record gives: J gene, V gene, clone size, D gene, CDR3 DNA, CDR3 protein. The D gene is left open where the match is weak. Rows may omit the clone size; those that give it use once, few, many or a size class.

>TRBJ1-1|TRBV7-8|few|NA
TGTGCCAGCAGTTACGTCAGGGATAGCACTGAAGCTTTCTTT
CASSYVRDSTEAFF
>TRBJ2-5|TRBV3-1|many|NA
TGTGCCAGCAGCCAAGGGCGCAGGGGAGAGACCCAGTACTTC
CASSQGRRGETQYF
>TRBJ2-1|TRBV12-3/TRBV12-4|many|NA
TGTGCCAGCAGCTTGGGCTTAGGGGGGAATGAGCAGTTCTTC
CASSLGLGGNEQFF
>TRBJ1-2|TRBV18|NA|NA
TGTGCCAGCTCACCTGAGGAAAACTATGGCTACACCTTC
CASSPEENYGYTF
>TRBJ1-5|TRBV6-2/TRBV6-3|NA|NA
TGTGCCAGCAGTTCGGGACTTGTAGGGCAGCCCCAGCATTTT
CASSSGLVGQPQHF
>TRBJ2-4|TRBV29-1|many|NA
TGCAGCGTTGAAGCTCAGGGGTTAGCCAAAAACATTCAGTACTTC
CSVEAQGLAKNIQYF
>TRBJ2-5|TRBV4-1|NA|NA
TGCGCCAGCAGCCAACTGTGGGAGACCGAAGAGACCCAGTACTTC
CASSQLWETEETQYF
>TRBJ1-2|TRBV15|few|TRBD1
TGTGCCACCAGCCGAAGACAGGGGGCCTACTATGGCTACACCTTC
CATSRRQGAYYGYTF
>TRBJ1-5|TRBV5-5|NA|NA
TGTGCCAGCAGCTTACAGGGAATGCTTGATCAGCCCCAGCATTTT
CASSLQGMLDQPQHF
>TRBJ2-5|TRBV6-5|NA|NA
TGTGCCAGCAGTTACTCGGGGGCTGAGGAGACCCAGTACTTC
CASSYSGAEETQYF
>TRBJ2-1|TRBV9|few|NA
TGTGCCAGCAGCAAACGGTCTATAGGTGAGCAGTTCTTC
CASSKRSIGEQFF
>TRBJ1-1|TRBV14|NA|TRBD1
TGTGCCAGCAGGGACAGGGGGACGGACACTGAAGCTTTCTTT
CASRDRGTDTEAFF
>TRBJ1-2|TRBV4-1|NA|TRBD1
TGCGCCAGCAGCCTAAGGACAGGGTTGGACTATGGCTACACCTTC
CASSLRTGLDYGYTF
>TRBJ2-7|TRBV18|NA|TRBD1
TGTGCCAGCTCTCTAAACCTTCCGGGACAGAGCTCCTACGAGCAGTACTTC
CASSLNLPGQSSYEQYF
>TRBJ2-3|TRBV28|NA|NA
TGTGCCAGCCAGTTATACCCAGGGGCTAGCACAGATACGCAGTATTTT
CASQLYPGASTDTQYF
>TRBJ1-2|TRBV11-2|few|TRBD1
TGTGCCAGCAGCCCCGGGACAGGGACTAACTATGGCTACACCTTC
CASSPGTGTNYGYTF
>TRBJ2-5|TRBV14|few|NA
TGTGCCAGCAGCCACACATCCGGCGGCTTTAGGGAAGAGACCCAGTACTTC
CASSHTSGGFREETQYF
>TRBJ2-2|TRBV24-1|NA|NA
TGTGCCACCAGTGATTTAGACAGTACGAACACCGGGGAGCTGTTTTTT
CATSDLDSTNTGELFF
>TRBJ2-6|TRBV10-3|many|NA
TGTGCCATCAGTGAAAGTGGGTACTCTGGGGCCAACGTCCTGACTTTC
CAISESGYSGANVLTF
>TRBJ2-1|TRBV7-2|NA|TRBD2
TGTGCCAGCAGCGCGGGGGGGCCAGAAGATGAGCAGTTCTTC
CASSAGGPEDEQFF
>TRBJ1-2|TRBV29-1|NA|NA
TGCAGCGTCCGAGGGACTCCAGCGTATGGCTACACCTTC
CSVRGTPAYGYTF
>TRBJ2-2|TRBV5-6|few|NA
TGTGCCAGCAGCTTTGTCGGGGAGCTGTTTTTT
CASSFVGELFF
>TRBJ2-5|TRBV4-3|few|NA
TGCGCCAGCAGCCAACTCGGGGTCTCACGGGAGACCCAGTACTTC
CASSQLGVSRETQYF
>TRBJ2-7|TRBV10-3|NA|NA
TGTGCCATCAGGAGCAACCTAGAGCAGTACTTC
CAIRSNLEQYF
>TRBJ2-2|TRBV7-2|NA|NA
TGTGCCAGCAGCCCCCTGAGGGGTAGGAGGGAGCTGTTTTTT
CASSPLRGRRELFF
>TRBJ2-3|TRBV20-1|NA|NA
TGCAGTGCTAGTCGGCAGGATACGCAGTATTTT
CSASRQDTQYF
>TRBJ1-5|TRBV2|NA|TRBD1
TGTGCCAGCAGTTCACAGGGGGCTGGGGAGCCCCAGCATTTT
CASSSQGAGEPQHF
>TRBJ2-7|TRBV20-1|once|TRBD1
TGCAGTGCTGCGCCCCGGACAGGCGTTACTGACGAGCAGTACTTC
CSAAPRTGVTDEQYF
>TRBJ1-1|TRBV11-2|few|NA
TGTGCCAGCAGCTTTATTTTGAACACTGAAGCTTTCTTT
CASSFILNTEAFF
>TRBJ1-5|TRBV6-2/TRBV6-3|NA|TRBD1
TGTGCCAGCAGTCATACACAGGGGAACTACAATCAGCCCCAGCATTTT
CASSHTQGNYNQPQHF
>TRBJ1-1|TRBV12-3/TRBV12-4|NA|TRBD1
TGTGCCAGCAGTCTCGGACAGGGTGCCGTTCTTCCTGAAGCTTTCTTT
CASSLGQGAVLPEAFF
>TRBJ1-1|TRBV2|few|TRBD1
TGTGCCAGCAGTTTACAGGGGGCCCAAACTGAAGCTTTCTTT
CASSLQGAQTEAFF
>TRBJ2-3|TRBV11-2|NA|NA
TGTGCCAGCAGCTCTCCCTCCCGTTACCGCGTTTTATCTATGGATACGCAGTATTTT
CASSSPSRYRVLSMDTQYF
>TRBJ2-5|TRBV7-2|few|NA
TGTGCCAGCAGCCTAAGGCCGGGAACCCAGTACTTC
CASSLRPGTQYF